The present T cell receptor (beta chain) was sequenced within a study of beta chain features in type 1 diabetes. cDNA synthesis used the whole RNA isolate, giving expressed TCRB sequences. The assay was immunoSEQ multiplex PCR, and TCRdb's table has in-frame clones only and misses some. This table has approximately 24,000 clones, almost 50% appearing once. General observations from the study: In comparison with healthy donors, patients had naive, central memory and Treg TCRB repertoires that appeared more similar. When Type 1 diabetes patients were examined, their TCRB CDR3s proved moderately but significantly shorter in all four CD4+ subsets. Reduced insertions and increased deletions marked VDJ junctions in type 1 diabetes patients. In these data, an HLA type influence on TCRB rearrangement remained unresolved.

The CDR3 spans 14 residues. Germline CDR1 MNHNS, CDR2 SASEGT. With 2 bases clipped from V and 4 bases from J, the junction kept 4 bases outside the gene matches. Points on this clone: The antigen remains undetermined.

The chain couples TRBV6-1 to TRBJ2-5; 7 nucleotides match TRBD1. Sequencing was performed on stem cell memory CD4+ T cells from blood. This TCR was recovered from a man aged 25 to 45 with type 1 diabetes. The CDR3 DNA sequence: TGTGCCAGCAGTGAACCGACAGGGACAGAGACCCAGTACTTC. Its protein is CASSEPTGTETQYF.